The sequence of this T cell receptor beta chain was determined in a study of lymphopenia after photon versus proton radiotherapy. General study points: Better survival with proton therapy was suggested as possible, not demonstrated. Photon-treated patients lost naive T cells and TCR diversity; proton-treated stayed stable. After the lymphocyte nadir, photon-treated repertoires showed oligoclonal expansion, especially of CD8+ Temra cells. A bigger post-nadir fall in TCR diversity correlated inversely with survival time in deceased patients.

V lost 4 bases to trimming and J lost 6 bases; unmatched junction nucleotides: 9. The CDR3 runs 14 residues. CDR1 is SGHNT, CDR2 YYREEE, per germline (reference sequence). The method was immunoSEQ multiplex PCR; TCRdb's version includes in-frame clones alone and lacks a portion of them. This table has about 70,000 clones, 85% to 95% appearing once. Remarks on this clone: The antigen is undetermined.

This clonotype originated in a woman in her thirties or forties with cholangiocarcinoma. The source was peripheral blood, collected from a patient treated with photon-based radiotherapy. The V call is TRBV5-4, the J call TRBJ2-7, with 8 bases fitting TRBD1. The CDR3, as DNA: TGTGCCAGCAGCCACCTGGACAGGGTAAGCGAGCAGTACTTC. Translating it yields CASSHLDRVSEQYF. The full variable domain, in which reference TRBV5-4 and TRBJ2-7 provide the parts outside the CDR3, is ETGVTQSPTHLIKTRGQQVTLRCSSQSGHNTVSWYQQALGQGPQFIFQYYREEENGRGNFPPRFSGLQFPNYSSELNVNALELDDSALYLCASSHLDRVSEQYFGPGTRLTVT.